The 7 T cell receptor beta chains presented below share a single source sample, sequenced in a study of cytomegalovirus exposure and HLA in healthy donors (dated by TCRdb to between 2016 and 2019). Libraries came from the immunoSEQ multiplex PCR assay. The multiplex PCR relied on a mix of 60 forward primers for TCR Vbeta segments and 13 reverse primers for TCR Jbeta segments. TCRdb provides this immuneACCESS table in a form limited to in-frame rearrangements. Some clones are lacking; in checked studies, under half of them reflect an unresolved V gene, and why the rest are absent is not known. The sample table contains some 76,000 clones; only one count was recorded for roughly two thirds of them. The top ten constitute approximately 4.4% of the sample. The sample taken for sequencing was PBMCs. Every receptor here comes from a man aged 60-69 years in good health and CMV-seropositive.

The chain uses TRBV6-5 and TRBJ2-5, with TRBD2 as a possible D gene (6 bases). Between the trimmed V and J ends, which lost 5 bases and 4 bases, there was a span of 8 bases. The CDR3 is 12 residues long. CDR1 and CDR2 (germline): MNHEY, SVGAGI. CDR3: CASSGGGETQYF. Written as DNA, the CDR3 is TGTGCCAGCAGTGGGGGAGGAGAGACCCAGTACTTC.

The V call is TRBV27, the J call TRBJ1-2; D unclear. The CDR3 is made up of 11 amino acids. V lost 5 bases and J lost 7, with 8 bases in between. From germline, CDR1 is MNHEY and CDR2 SMNVEV (reference sequence). The CDR3 nucleotides are TGTGCCAGCAGTGGCAGGTGTGGCTACACCTTC. This codes for CASSGRCGYTF.

This chain links TRBV28 with TRBJ2-7; 10 bases line up with TRBD1. The V and J ends lost 8 bases and 3 bases, in that order; junction bases with no gene match: 7. This CDR3 has 14 residues. Germline V gene sequence: CDR1 MDHEN, CDR2 SYDVKM. DNA of the CDR3: TGTGCCAGCGTCTCTGGGACAGGGGTCTACGAGCAGTACTTC. Residues: CASVSGTGVYEQYF.

This sequence joins TRBV27 and TRBJ2-2; TRBD2 is a possible D gene (5 bases). This CDR3 comprises 15 residues. V was pared by 3 bases and J by 6 bases, with 14 bases between. Germline loops: CDR1 MNHEY, CDR2 SMNVEV (reference sequence). The DNA of the CDR3 is TGTGCCAGCAGTTTGGTCCTCGGGGTTCCCGGGGAGCTGTTTTTT. It codes for CASSLVLGVPGELFF.

This clone was seen more than once but under ten times. This sample includes further DNA sequences coding for the same CDR3. The rearrangement joins TRBV7-2 to TRBJ1-5, with no clear D. Trimming pared 1 base from V and 1 base from J, leaving 8 bases between. This CDR3 is 15 amino acids long. CDR1 is SGHTA, CDR2 FQGNSA, per germline. The CDR3: CASSLDRKSNQPQHF. CDR3 nucleotide sequence: TGTGCCAGCAGCTTAGACAGAAAAAGCAATCAGCCCCAGCATTTT. The full variable domain, with the rest looked up from reference TRBV7-2 and TRBJ1-5, is GAGVSQSPSNKVTEKGKDVELRCDPISGHTALYWYRQSLGQGLEFLIYFQGNSAPDKSGLPSDRFSAERTGGSVSTLTIQRTQQEDSAVYLCASSLDRKSNQPQHFGDGTRLSIL.

The CDR3 sequence: CASSLAWGANGEAFF. CDR3 bases: TGTGCCAGCAGTTTAGCTTGGGGCGCAAATGGTGAAGCTTTCTTT. The V gene is TRBV28, the J gene TRBJ1-1; TRBD1 might be the D (5 bases). Germline assignment: CDR1 MDHEN and CDR2 SYDVKM. Trimming cost V 2 bases and J 7 bases, with 17 bases left between them. The CDR3 has 15 amino acids.

The chain links TRBV27 to TRBJ2-1; the match to TRBD2 covers 7 bases. The germline V gene has CDR1 MNHEY and CDR2 SMNVEV (reference sequence). Losses at the gene ends were 3 bases for V and 6 bases for J; bases not matched to a gene: 5. There are 14 residues in the CDR3. CDR3 coding DNA: TGTGCCAGCAGTTTTGGCGGGAGTGGCAATGAGCAGTTCTTC. Its protein product is CASSFGGSGNEQFF.